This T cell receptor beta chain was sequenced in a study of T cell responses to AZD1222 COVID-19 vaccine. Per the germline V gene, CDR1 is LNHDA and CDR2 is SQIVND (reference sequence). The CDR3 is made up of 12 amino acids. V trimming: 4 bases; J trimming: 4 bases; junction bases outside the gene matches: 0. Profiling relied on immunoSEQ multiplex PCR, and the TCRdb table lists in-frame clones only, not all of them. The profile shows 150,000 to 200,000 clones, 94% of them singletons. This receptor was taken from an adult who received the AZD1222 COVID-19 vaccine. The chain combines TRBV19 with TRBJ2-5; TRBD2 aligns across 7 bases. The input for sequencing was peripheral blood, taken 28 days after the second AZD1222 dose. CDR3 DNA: TGTGCCAGTAGTAAGCGGGGAGAGACCCAGTACTTC. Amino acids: CASSKRGETQYF.